This TCR beta chain was identified during a study of T cells after yellow fever vaccination. Concerning this clonotype: As yet, its antigen is unknown.

Regarding the study as a whole: Among primary-vaccination clones, most reappeared after the booster, at about 95% for CD4 and 85% to 90% for CD8. FACS-sorted repertoires might harbor abundant contaminating clonotypes from the bulk population.

The length of the CDR3 is 15 residues. Between the trimmed V and J ends, which lost 6 bases and 2 bases, there was a span of 18 bases. Germline CDR1 is DFQATT and CDR2 is SNEGSKA (reference sequence). TCRdb reprocessed the 5' RACE reads via MiXCR and lists one record per CDR3 protein. The sample contains over 250,000 distinct CDR3 sequences, 5.2% of which appear only once. The TCR sequence derives from a man younger than 35 who received the YFV17D yellow fever vaccine. This rearrangement joins TRBV20-1 to TRBJ2-3; D may be TRBD2 (6 bases). Specimen: CD4+ T cells sorted from PBMCs, collected on the day of the yellow fever booster vaccination. The CDR3 nucleotides read TGCAGTGCCACTGCCCGCGCGGGGATCACAGATACGCAGTATTTT. It specifies CSATARAGITDTQYF.